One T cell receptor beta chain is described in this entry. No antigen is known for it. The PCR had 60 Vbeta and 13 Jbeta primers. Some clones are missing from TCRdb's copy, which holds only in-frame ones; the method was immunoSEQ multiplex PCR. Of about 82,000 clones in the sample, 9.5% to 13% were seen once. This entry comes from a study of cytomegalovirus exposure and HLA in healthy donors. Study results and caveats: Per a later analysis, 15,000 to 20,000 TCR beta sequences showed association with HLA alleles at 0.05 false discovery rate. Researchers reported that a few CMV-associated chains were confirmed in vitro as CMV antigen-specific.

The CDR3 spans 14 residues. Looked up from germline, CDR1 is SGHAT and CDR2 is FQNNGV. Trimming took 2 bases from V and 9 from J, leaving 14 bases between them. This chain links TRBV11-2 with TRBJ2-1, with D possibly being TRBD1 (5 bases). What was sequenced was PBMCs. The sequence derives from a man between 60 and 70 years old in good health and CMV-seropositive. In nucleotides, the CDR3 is TGTGCCAGCAGCTTACCGCTACAGGATCCTGAGCAGTTCTTC. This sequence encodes CASSLPLQDPEQFF.